Shown below are 9 T cell receptor beta chains from a single sample sequenced in a study of response to subunit inactivated influenza vaccine. TCRdb ran MiXCR on the RT-PCR reads and lists one entry per CDR3 protein. The top ten clones hold over 8.5% of a sample with fewer than 750,000 distinct CDR3 sequences, 14% of them seen once. The sequences come from PBMCs from blood, collected about 13 days after vaccination. Receptors originate from a man aged 50 or older who received an inactivated influenza vaccine.

The table lists this clonotype with a few counts. This chain links TRBV6-1 with TRBJ2-4; 12 bases fit TRBD2. Trimming took 6 bases from V and 3 from J; bases not matched to a gene: 6. CDR3 size: 16 residues. CDR1 is MNHNS and CDR2 is SASEGT in the germline V gene. The CDR3 DNA follows: TGTGCCAGCAGGCCCCTAGCGGGGGGGCACAAAAACATTCAGTACTTC. As protein: CASRPLAGGHKNIQYF.

The V call is TRBV7-9, the J call TRBJ1-2, with 7 bases fitting TRBD1. V trimming: 0 bases; J trimming: 7 bases; junction bases outside the gene matches: 8. The CDR3 totals 15 residues. Germline values: CDR1 SEHNR, CDR2 FQNEAQ (reference sequence). The CDR3 DNA is TGTGCCAGCAGCTTAGCACAGGGGATAAACAGTGGCTACACCTTC. It encodes CASSLAQGINSGYTF.

This chain uses TRBV20-1 with TRBJ1-3, with TRBD1 as a possible D gene (6 bases). Germline CDR1 and CDR2: DFQATT and SNEGSKA (reference sequence). V shed 5 bases and J shed 2 bases, with 13 bases lying between them. This CDR3 comprises 14 residues. This chain's CDR3 is CSARGGGTGNTIYF. The CDR3 region has the DNA TGCAGTGCTCGAGGGGGTGGAACTGGAAACACCATATATTTT.

This clonotype was found a few times. The chain uses TRBV10-3 and TRBJ2-1, with TRBD2 matching 10 bases. The CDR3 runs to 16 residues. J gave up 0 bases and V 6 bases, and 5 bases lay outside the gene matches. Germline V CDR1 and CDR2: ENHRY, SYGVKD. The CDR3 bases are TGTGCCATCAGAGGGGCTAGCGGGAGCTCCTACAATGAGCAGTTCTTC. Translation gives CAIRGASGSSYNEQFF.

This clonotype was detected only a few times. The chain combines TRBV5-1 with TRBJ2-2; D is perhaps TRBD2 (6 bases). This CDR3 region has 16 residues. V was shortened by 0 bases and J by 4 bases, with 13 bases between the two germline ends. Germline values: CDR1 SGHRS, CDR2 YFSETQ. The DNA for the CDR3 is TGCGCCAGCAGCTTGGCCGGGGGTGATGGCACCGGGGAGCTGTTTTTT. It yields the protein CASSLAGGDGTGELFF.

This clonotype was seen only a few times. This sequence joins TRBV6-2 or TRBV6-3 and TRBJ1-1, with D hard to call. The CDR3 is 14 amino acids. V gave up 2 bases and J gave up 4 bases, with 11 bases separating them. Germline-derived CDR1 and CDR2 are MNHEY and SVGEGT. The CDR3 region has the DNA TGTGCCAGCAGTTACGGGGTGAGGAGCACTGAAGCTTTCTTT. It encodes CASSYGVRSTEAFF.

This rearrangement joins TRBV10-3 to TRBJ2-2; 7 positions agree with TRBD1. The J segment lost 5 bases and the V segment lost 7 bases, leaving 10 bases of the junction unmatched. CDR3 length equals 15 residues. Germline CDR1 ENHRY, CDR2 SYGVKD. DNA for the CDR3: TGTGCCATCAACTCATGGACAGGACCAACCGGGGAGCTGTTTTTT. This codes for CAINSWTGPTGELFF.

This chain uses TRBV5-1 with TRBJ2-1, with 11 bases aligning to TRBD2. The V and J ends lost 4 bases and 5 bases, in that order; junction bases with no gene match: 5. The germline CDR1 and CDR2 sequences are SGHRS and YFSETQ. CDR3 length: 15 residues. In DNA form, the CDR3 reads TGCGCCAGCAGCATGGGACTAGCGGTAGACAATGAGCAGTTCTTC. This gives the protein CASSMGLAVDNEQFF.

This chain joins TRBV5-6 and TRBJ2-3; the match to TRBD1 covers 9 bases. Germline CDR1 and CDR2: SGHDT and YYEEEE. This CDR3 region has 15 residues. CDR3: CLSSAGDRVSDTQYF. The CDR3 region has the DNA TGTCTCAGCAGCGCGGGGGACAGGGTCTCAGATACGCAGTATTTT.